This T cell receptor beta chain appears in the sequencing data of a study of CD8+ T cells in alopecia areata. Study at large: The study gave tofacitinib for 6 to 18 months, then 6 months off drug. Treated patients received severity scores based on the percentage of scalp area affected.

Study-wide points: Whether baseline CD8+ expansion is linked to response remains uncertain, given a single nonresponder.

Looked up from germline, CDR1 is SGHRS and CDR2 is YFSETQ. Trimming removed 4 bases from V and 2 bases from J; junction bases left unmatched: 3. The CDR3 loop spans 14 amino acids. The sequencing template was cDNA reverse transcribed from extracted RNA. Assay used: immunoSEQ multiplex PCR; TCRdb lists only in-frame clones, some missing. The sample contains around 190,000 clones, about 64% of which appear only once. As for treatment: oral pan-JAK inhibitor, 5-10 mg twice daily. Using a FACSAria, the CD4+ and CD8+ T cells were sorted from the PBMCs. With respect to this clone: The antigen is not known.

The rearrangement links TRBV5-1 to TRBJ2-5; 9 nucleotides align to TRBD2. The material was CD4+ T cells sorted from blood, obtained at week 4, from a patient treated with tofacitinib. This receptor was identified in a human donor with alopecia areata. The CDR3 nucleotides are TGCGCCAGCAGCGGGGCGGGGGGGCAAGAGACCCAGTACTTC. This codes for CASSGAGGQETQYF.